Listed below are T cell receptor beta chains from one sample, sequenced in a study of siplizumab effects on memory and regulatory T cells. Method: immunoSEQ multiplex PCR; TCRdb's copy keeps in-frame clones and lacks some. The sample carries over 70,000 clones, approximately 95% recorded once. Sequencing used CD8+ T cells sorted from blood. The receptor set was obtained from a human donor in good health. Both conserved end residues are part of each CDR3. Fields, in order: CDR3 length, J gene, V gene, CDR3 protein.

CDR3 length: 15; J gene: TRBJ1-1; V gene: TRBV27; CDR3 protein: CASSWAGGMNTEAFF
CDR3 length: 14; J gene: TRBJ2-5; V gene: TRBV28; CDR3 protein: CASSVTSGAETQYF
CDR3 length: 17; J gene: TRBJ2-6; V gene: TRBV9; CDR3 protein: CASSVAGGGSGANVLTF
CDR3 length: 14; J gene: TRBJ2-1; V gene: TRBV5-4; CDR3 protein: CASTTSGTYNEQFF
CDR3 length: 16; J gene: TRBJ1-2; V gene: TRBV7-9; CDR3 protein: CASSLGEETGRNGYTF
CDR3 length: 18; J gene: TRBJ2-1; V gene: TRBV5-6; CDR3 protein: CASSPTSGRLSSYNEQFF
CDR3 length: 12; J gene: TRBJ1-4; V gene: TRBV7-9; CDR3 protein: CASQGVDEKLFF
CDR3 length: 12; J gene: TRBJ2-1; V gene: TRBV7-8; CDR3 protein: CASSLVGNEQFF
CDR3 length: 12; J gene: TRBJ2-3; V gene: TRBV2; CDR3 protein: CASRPRADTQYF
CDR3 length: 15; J gene: TRBJ2-1; V gene: TRBV5-1; CDR3 protein: CASSLDWGSYNEQFF
CDR3 length: 21; J gene: TRBJ2-1; V gene: TRBV4-1; CDR3 protein: CASSRSGGSGPFATPYNEQFF
CDR3 length: 16; J gene: TRBJ2-1; V gene: TRBV9; CDR3 protein: CASSVASKRSYNEQFF
CDR3 length: 15; J gene: TRBJ1-2; V gene: TRBV11-2; CDR3 protein: CASSSEAGANYGYTF
CDR3 length: 14; J gene: TRBJ2-5; V gene: TRBV13; CDR3 protein: CASSLGRMRETQYF
CDR3 length: 15; J gene: TRBJ1-1; V gene: TRBV29-1; CDR3 protein: CSVEPPREGTTEAFF
CDR3 length: 16; J gene: TRBJ1-1; V gene: TRBV5-6; CDR3 protein: CASSLVSAGRGTEAFF